A selection of T cell receptor beta chains follows, all from one sample in a study of cytomegalovirus exposure and HLA in healthy donors. Clones were sequenced by immunoSEQ multiplex PCR, and TCRdb holds only the in-frame ones, with some missing. Of about 160,000 clones in the sample, about four fifths were seen once. The specimen was PBMCs. Receptor source: a man aged 25 to 40 in good health and CMV-seronegative. CDR3s include the opening cysteine and the closing phenylalanine or tryptophan. Each record gives: CDR3 DNA, CDR3 protein, D gene, clone size, V gene, J gene. D genes are given only for firm matches. The listing skips clone size in some rows; elsewhere it reads once, few, many or a size class.

CDR3 DNA: TGTGCCAGCAGCTTCTATTCGAACACTGAAGCTTTCTTT
CDR3 protein: CASSFYSNTEAFF
D gene: NA
clone size: NA
V gene: TRBV7-3
J gene: TRBJ1-1

CDR3 DNA: TGTGCCAGTAGTATAGCTAGCGGGAGCACAGATACGCAGTATTTT
CDR3 protein: CASSIASGSTDTQYF
D gene: TRBD2
clone size: NA
V gene: TRBV19
J gene: TRBJ2-3

CDR3 DNA: TGCGCCAGCAGCTTGGACAGGGGAAATTCACCCCTCCACTTT
CDR3 protein: CASSLDRGNSPLHF
D gene: TRBD1
clone size: few
V gene: TRBV5-1
J gene: TRBJ1-6

CDR3 DNA: TGCGCCAGCAGCCAAGAGGTGTGGGGGGGCCGTAGCGATCAGCCCCAGCATTTT
CDR3 protein: CASSQEVWGGRSDQPQHF
D gene: NA
clone size: NA
V gene: TRBV4-3
J gene: TRBJ1-5

CDR3 DNA: TGTGCCAGCAGCTTAGGGGGGACAGGGGCGCTAGCGGGACACTACAATGAGCAGTTCTTC
CDR3 protein: CASSLGGTGALAGHYNEQFF
D gene: NA
clone size: few
V gene: TRBV11-3
J gene: TRBJ2-1

CDR3 DNA: TGTGCCAGCTCACCAGAGAGCTTCCCCCCCTACGAGCAGTACTTC
CDR3 protein: CASSPESFPPYEQYF
D gene: NA
clone size: NA
V gene: TRBV18
J gene: TRBJ2-7

CDR3 DNA: TGTGCCAGTCATAAACAGGGAGGGGGCTACACCTTC
CDR3 protein: CASHKQGGGYTF
D gene: NA
clone size: NA
V gene: TRBV28
J gene: TRBJ1-2

CDR3 DNA: TGTGCCAGCAGTACGACAACGAACACTGAAGCTTTCTTT
CDR3 protein: CASSTTTNTEAFF
D gene: NA
clone size: NA
V gene: TRBV6-5
J gene: TRBJ1-1

CDR3 DNA: TGCGCCAGCAGCTTCCGACTAGCGGGAGGCTACGAGCAGTACTTC
CDR3 protein: CASSFRLAGGYEQYF
D gene: TRBD2
clone size: NA
V gene: TRBV4-1
J gene: TRBJ2-7

CDR3 DNA: TGTGCCAGCAGTGTAAGAGCCACGAACACCGGGGAGCTGTTTTTT
CDR3 protein: CASSVRATNTGELFF
D gene: NA
clone size: NA
V gene: TRBV2
J gene: TRBJ2-2

CDR3 DNA: TGCAGCGTTGGGGCGGGATCATCCTACGAGCAGTACTTC
CDR3 protein: CSVGAGSSYEQYF
D gene: NA
clone size: NA
V gene: TRBV29-1
J gene: TRBJ2-7

CDR3 DNA: TGTGCCAGCAGCCCTCGATCGGGGGGGGCCAAAGCCCAGCATTTT
CDR3 protein: CASSPRSGGAKAQHF
D gene: NA
clone size: NA
V gene: TRBV7-2
J gene: TRBJ1-5

CDR3 DNA: TGTGCCAGCAGCCGCTTACGAAAAGACAGGGTAATAAACTATGGCTACACCTTC
CDR3 protein: CASSRLRKDRVINYGYTF
D gene: TRBD1
clone size: few
V gene: TRBV5-5
J gene: TRBJ1-2

CDR3 DNA: TGTGCCAGCAGCGTAGGGGGACAGGGTATAGTGAACACTGAAGCTTTCTTT
CDR3 protein: CASSVGGQGIVNTEAFF
D gene: TRBD1
clone size: NA
V gene: TRBV9
J gene: TRBJ1-1

CDR3 DNA: TGTGCCAGCAGCTTCTCGGGGATGAACACCGGGGAGCTGTTTTTT
CDR3 protein: CASSFSGMNTGELFF
D gene: NA
clone size: NA
V gene: TRBV6-5
J gene: TRBJ2-2

CDR3 DNA: TGCAGCGTTTGGGCCCCGGGACAGGAATCCTACGAGCAGTACTTC
CDR3 protein: CSVWAPGQESYEQYF
D gene: TRBD1
clone size: NA
V gene: TRBV29-1
J gene: TRBJ2-7

CDR3 DNA: TGTGCCTGGAGCCAGACAGAGAATAATGAAAAACTGTTTTTT
CDR3 protein: CAWSQTENNEKLFF
D gene: NA
clone size: once
V gene: TRBV30
J gene: TRBJ1-4

CDR3 DNA: TGTGCCAGCAGTCCAGGGGACGCTGAAGCTTTCTTT
CDR3 protein: CASSPGDAEAFF
D gene: NA
clone size: NA
V gene: TRBV5-6
J gene: TRBJ1-1